This T cell receptor beta chain was captured in a study of blood T cell repertoires in COVID-19. Study summary: Samples representing acute and convalescent COVID-19 were sourced from the United States, Italy and Spain. Sample material is recorded as cDNA or gDNA derived from T cells, B-cell-depleted T cells, or PBMCs.

CDR3 length equals 15 residues. Germline CDR1 reads MNHEY; CDR2 reads SVGAGI. V lost 7 bases and J 0 bases, leaving 13 bases between the germline ends. Original analysis: Reference gene primer amplification yielded estimated nucleated cell counts. Clones were read by immunoSEQ multiplex PCR, and TCRdb kept only the in-frame ones, dropping some. V and J calls and clone size are as listed in that table; D and trimming were resolved from the DNA. The table lists 100,000 to 110,000 clones, around four fifths of them singletons. The sequenced sample consisted of peripheral blood. The chain couples TRBV6-5 to TRBJ1-3; D perhaps matches TRBD1 (6 bases). The clonotype comes from a man aged 45-60 years with active or convalescent COVID-19. CDR3 residues: CASTEGQFSGNTIYF. CDR3 in DNA: TGTGCCAGCACCGAAGGACAGTTCTCTGGAAACACCATATATTTT.